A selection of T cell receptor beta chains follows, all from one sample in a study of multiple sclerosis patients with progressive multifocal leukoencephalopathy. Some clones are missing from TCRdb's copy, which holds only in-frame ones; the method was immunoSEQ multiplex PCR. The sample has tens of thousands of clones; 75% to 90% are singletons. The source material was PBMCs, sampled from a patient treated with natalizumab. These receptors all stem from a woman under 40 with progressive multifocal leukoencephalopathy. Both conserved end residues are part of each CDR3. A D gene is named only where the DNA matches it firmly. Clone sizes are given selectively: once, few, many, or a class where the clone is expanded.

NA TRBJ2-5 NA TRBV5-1 TGCGCCAGCAGCCACAGGGAGACAAAAGAGACCCAGTACTTC CASSHRETKETQYF
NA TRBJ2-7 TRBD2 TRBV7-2 TGTGCCAGCAGCTTTGGGACTAGCGGGGCTAATCTCTACGAGCAGTACTTC CASSFGTSGANLYEQYF
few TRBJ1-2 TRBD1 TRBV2 TGTGCCAGCAGGGGGACAGGGGCCCCGTCATATGGCTACACCTTC CASRGTGAPSYGYTF
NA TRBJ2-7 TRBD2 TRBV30 TGTGCCTGGAGTGTCAGGCTAGCGGGAGTCCCCTACGAGCAGTACTTC CAWSVRLAGVPYEQYF
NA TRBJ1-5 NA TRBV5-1 TGCGCCAGCAGCTTGGGAGGGAGCGGCAATCAGCCCCAGCATTTT CASSLGGSGNQPQHF
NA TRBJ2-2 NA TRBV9 TGTGCCAGCAGCGTATGGGGGAGCACCGGGGAGCTGTTTTTT CASSVWGSTGELFF
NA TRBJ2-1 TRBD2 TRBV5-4 TGTGCCAGCAGCTACCCCGGGACTAGCGGGTCCCGACCCCAGTTCTTC CASSYPGTSGSRPQFF
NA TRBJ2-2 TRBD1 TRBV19 TGTGCCAGTAGGAGACAGGGGAACACCGGGGAGCTGTTTTTT CASRRQGNTGELFF
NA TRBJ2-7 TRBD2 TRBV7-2 TGTGCCAGCAGCTTAGGACTAAGCGGGGGGGCCTACGAGCAGTACTTC CASSLGLSGGAYEQYF
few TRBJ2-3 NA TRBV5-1 TGCGCCAGCAGCTTGTGGTCAGGGGAGGGCAGCACAGATACGCAGTATTTT CASSLWSGEGSTDTQYF
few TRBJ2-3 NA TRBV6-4 TGTGCCAGCAGTGAGGTACAGGGAGGGGGTACGCAGTATTTT CASSEVQGGGTQYF
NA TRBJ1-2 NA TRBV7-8 TGTGCCAGCAGCTTAGTTCGCGTGGAGACAGTCGTTGGCTACACCTTC CASSLVRVETVVGYTF
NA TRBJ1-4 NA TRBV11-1 TGTGCCAGCAGTTCGTCCCGTGAAAAACTGTTTTTT CASSSSREKLFF
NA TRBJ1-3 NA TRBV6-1 TGTGCCAGCAGTGCGCGCTCTGGAAACACCATATATTTT CASSARSGNTIYF
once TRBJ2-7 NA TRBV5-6 TGTGCCAGCAGCCCGGGGGGCAGGGGGGTTGAGGAGCAGTACTTC CASSPGGRGVEEQYF
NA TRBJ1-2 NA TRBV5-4 TGTGCCAGCAGCTTCCCAACCGACAGAAGCGATGGCTACACCTTC CASSFPTDRSDGYTF
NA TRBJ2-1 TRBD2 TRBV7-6 TGTGCCAGCAGCTTTAGCGGGGTCCCAGATGAGCAGTTCTTC CASSFSGVPDEQFF
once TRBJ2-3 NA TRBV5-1 TGCGCCAGCAGCTTGGATCCGGCTAGCACAGATACGCAGTATTTT CASSLDPASTDTQYF
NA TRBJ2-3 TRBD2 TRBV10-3 TGTGCCATCAGTGAACGGACTAGCGGGGGTACAGATACGCAGTATTTT CAISERTSGGTDTQYF
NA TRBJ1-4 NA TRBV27 TGTGCCAGCAGTTTATCGAGAAGTTATAGGAATGAAAAACTGTTTTTT CASSLSRSYRNEKLFF
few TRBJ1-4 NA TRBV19 TGTGCCAGTACGACCGTCGGGGGTGAAAAACTGTTTTTT CASTTVGGEKLFF
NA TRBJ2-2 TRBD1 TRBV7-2 TGTGCCAGCAGGCAGACGAGGGGGCGGATGAACACCGGGGAGCTGTTTTTT CASRQTRGRMNTGELFF
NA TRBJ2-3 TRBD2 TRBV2 TGTGCCAGCAGTGTTGGACTAGCGGGGACTGGAACAGATACGCAGTATTTT CASSVGLAGTGTDTQYF
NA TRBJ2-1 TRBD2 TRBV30 TGTGCCTGGAGGGGGACTAGCGGAGTGAGGGCTTACAATGAGCAGTTCTTC CAWRGTSGVRAYNEQFF
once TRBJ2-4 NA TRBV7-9 TGTGCCAGCAGCTTAGGGGCGGGATTAACGAAAAACATTCAGTACTTC CASSLGAGLTKNIQYF
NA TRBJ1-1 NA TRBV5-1 TGCGCCAGCAGCTTGGCCGTTTCATCAAACACTGAAGCTTTCTTT CASSLAVSSNTEAFF
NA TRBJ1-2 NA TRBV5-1 TGCGCCAGCAGCCCAGGGACAATGGCCGGTTATGGCTACACCTTC CASSPGTMAGYGYTF
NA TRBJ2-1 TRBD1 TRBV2 TGTGCCAGCAGTGGTCCCGGGACAGGGAGCTCCTACAATGAGCAGTTCTTC CASSGPGTGSSYNEQFF
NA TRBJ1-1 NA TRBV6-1 TGTGCCAGCAGTGAAGGATATAAACTCCTGGGGATGGGCACTGAAGCTTTCTTT CASSEGYKLLGMGTEAFF
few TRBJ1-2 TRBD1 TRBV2 TGTGCCAGCAGTGAAGGTCAGGGGGCTAACTATGGCTACACCTTC CASSEGQGANYGYTF
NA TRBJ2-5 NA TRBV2 TGTGCCAGCAGTGAATTGCGGGTAGAAGAGACCCAGTACTTC CASSELRVEETQYF
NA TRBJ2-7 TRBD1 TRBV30 TGTGCCGCGACAGGGGGGGCCTCCTACGAGCAGTACTTC CAATGGASYEQYF
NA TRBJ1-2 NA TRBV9 TGTGCCAGCAGCGTAGCTCCTGACGGTCCAGGGTTAGCTAACTATGGCTACACCTTC CASSVAPDGPGLANYGYTF
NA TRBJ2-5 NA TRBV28 TGTGCCAGCACCCCCCCGGCACGCGAAGAGACCCAGTACTTC CASTPPAREETQYF
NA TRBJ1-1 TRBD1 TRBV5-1 TGCGCCAGCAGCTTGGCCGGGAACAGGGGAGCTTTCTTT CASSLAGNRGAFF
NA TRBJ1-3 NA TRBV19 TGTGCCAGCGAGGGACCTCTATCTGGAAACACCATATATTTT CASEGPLSGNTIYF
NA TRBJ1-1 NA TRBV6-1 TGTGCCAGCAGGATAACGGTGAACACTGAAGCTTTCTTT CASRITVNTEAFF
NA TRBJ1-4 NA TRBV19 TGTGCCAGTAGGGTGGGGGAAAAACTGTTTTTT CASRVGEKLFF
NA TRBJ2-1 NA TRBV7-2 TGTGCCAGCAGCTTAGTATCGGGGGTATCGGGAGAGCAGTTCTTC CASSLVSGVSGEQFF
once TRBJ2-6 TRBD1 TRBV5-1 TGCGCCAGCAGCCCGGGACAGCCATCCAACGTCCTGACTTTC CASSPGQPSNVLTF
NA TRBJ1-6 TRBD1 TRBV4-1 TGCGCCAGCAGCCAAGAACGACAGGGGACCTATAATTCACCCCTCCACTTT CASSQERQGTYNSPLHF
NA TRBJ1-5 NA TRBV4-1 TGCGCCAGCAGCCAAGAGGCGGATCTTATGTGGCCCCAGCATTTT CASSQEADLMWPQHF
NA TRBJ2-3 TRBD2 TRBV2 TGTGCCAGCAGTGAGGGGCTAGCGGGAGCTGATACGCAGTATTTT CASSEGLAGADTQYF
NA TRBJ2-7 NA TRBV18 TGTGCCAGCTCACCAACAGGGAGAGGGAGCTACGAGCAGTACTTC CASSPTGRGSYEQYF
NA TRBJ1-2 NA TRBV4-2 TGTGCCAGCAGCCACGCGAGGGACCGACGAAACTATGGCTACACCTTC CASSHARDRRNYGYTF
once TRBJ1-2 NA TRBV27 TGTGCCAGCAGTTCCACAAGGATCTATGGCTACACCTTC CASSSTRIYGYTF
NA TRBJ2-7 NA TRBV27 TGTGCCAGCAGTTTATCGAGCCAGACAGACCTCTCCTACGAGCAGTACTTC CASSLSSQTDLSYEQYF
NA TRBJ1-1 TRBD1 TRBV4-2 TGTGCCAGCAGCCAAGTTGGGGGCAGGGGGGCCGAGGCTGAAGCTTTCTTT CASSQVGGRGAEAEAFF
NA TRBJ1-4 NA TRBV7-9 TGTGCCAGCAGGGACAGCGATACTAATGAAAAACTGTTTTTT CASRDSDTNEKLFF
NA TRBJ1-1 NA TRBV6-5 TGTGCCAGCAGTTACGGGGGCACTGAAGCTTTCTTT CASSYGGTEAFF